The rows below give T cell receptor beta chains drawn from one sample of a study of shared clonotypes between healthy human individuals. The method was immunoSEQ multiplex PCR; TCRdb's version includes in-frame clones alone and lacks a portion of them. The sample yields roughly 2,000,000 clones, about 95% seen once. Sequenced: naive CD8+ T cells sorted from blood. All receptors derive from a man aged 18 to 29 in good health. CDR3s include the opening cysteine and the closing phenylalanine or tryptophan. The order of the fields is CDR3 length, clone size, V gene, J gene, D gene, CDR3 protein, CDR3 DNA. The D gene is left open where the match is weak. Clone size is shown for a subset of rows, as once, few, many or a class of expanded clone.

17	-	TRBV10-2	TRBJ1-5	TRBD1	CASSDPGQEDSNQPQHF	TGCGCCAGCAGTGACCCCGGACAGGAGGATAGCAATCAGCCCCAGCATTTT
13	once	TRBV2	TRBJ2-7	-	CASSELGHYGQYF	TGTGCCAGCAGTGAATTGGGCCACTACGGGCAGTACTTC
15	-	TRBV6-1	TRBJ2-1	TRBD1	CASSEDGTASDEQFF	TGTGCCAGCAGTGAAGACGGGACAGCATCCGATGAGCAGTTCTTC
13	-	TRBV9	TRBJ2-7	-	CASSGVFWGEQYF	TGTGCCAGCAGCGGGGTTTTTTGGGGCGAGCAGTACTTC
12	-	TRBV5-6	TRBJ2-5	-	CASSLLSETQYF	TGTGCCAGCAGCTTATTATCTGAGACCCAGTACTTC
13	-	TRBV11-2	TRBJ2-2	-	CASSLGGPGELFF	TGTGCCAGCAGCTTAGGGGGTCCCGGGGAGCTGTTTTTT
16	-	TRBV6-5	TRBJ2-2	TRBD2	CASSYSPSGYGGELFF	TGTGCCAGCAGTTACTCGCCTAGCGGGTACGGCGGGGAGCTGTTTTTT
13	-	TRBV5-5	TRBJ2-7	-	CASSYRQTYEQYF	TGTGCCAGCAGTTATAGACAGACCTACGAGCAGTACTTC
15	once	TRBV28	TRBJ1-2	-	CASSFVPGTHNGYTF	TGTGCCAGCAGTTTTGTTCCAGGAACCCATAATGGCTACACCTTC
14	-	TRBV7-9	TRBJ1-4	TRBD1	CASSLQGADEKLFF	TGTGCCAGCAGCTTACAGGGGGCGGATGAAAAACTGTTTTTT
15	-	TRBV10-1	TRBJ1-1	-	CASSDRRGWDTEAFF	TGCGCCAGCAGTGACCGCAGGGGTTGGGACACTGAAGCTTTCTTT
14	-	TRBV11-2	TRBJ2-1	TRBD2	CASSIGTNYNEQFF	TGTGCCAGCAGCATCGGGACTAACTACAATGAGCAGTTCTTC
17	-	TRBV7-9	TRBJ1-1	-	CASSSTNTQGENTEAFF	TGTGCCAGCAGCTCCACGAACACACAGGGTGAGAACACTGAAGCTTTCTTT
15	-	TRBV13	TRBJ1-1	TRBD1	CASTQGGALNTEAFF	TGTGCCAGCACCCAGGGGGGGGCCCTGAACACTGAAGCTTTCTTT
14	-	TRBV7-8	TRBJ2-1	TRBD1	CASQGTVSYNEQFF	TGTGCCAGCCAGGGGACAGTAAGCTACAATGAGCAGTTCTTC
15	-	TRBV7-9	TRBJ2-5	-	CASSLEIWGGETQYF	TGTGCCAGCAGCTTAGAGATCTGGGGTGGGGAGACCCAGTACTTC
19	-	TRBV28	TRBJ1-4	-	CASSPILRVGFTTNEKLFF	TGTGCCAGCAGTCCCATACTCCGGGTAGGCTTCACAACTAATGAAAAACTGTTTTTT
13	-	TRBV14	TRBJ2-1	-	CASSQVMGDEQFF	TGTGCCAGCAGCCAAGTCATGGGGGATGAGCAGTTCTTC
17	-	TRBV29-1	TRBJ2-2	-	CSVEDPLRQTNTGELFF	TGCAGCGTTGAAGATCCGCTAAGACAGACGAACACCGGGGAGCTGTTTTTT
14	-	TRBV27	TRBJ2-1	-	CASSLMDPYNEQFF	TGTGCCAGCAGTTTGATGGACCCCTACAATGAGCAGTTCTTC
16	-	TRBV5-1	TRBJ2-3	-	CASSLGRLSSTDTQYF	TGCGCCAGCAGCTTGGGCCGACTGTCTAGCACAGATACGCAGTATTTT
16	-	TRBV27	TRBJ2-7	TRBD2	CASSPQTSALAYEQYF	TGTGCCAGCAGTCCTCAGACTAGCGCACTGGCCTACGAGCAGTACTTC
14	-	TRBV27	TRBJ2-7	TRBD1	CASGSGQGAYEQYF	TGTGCCAGCGGGTCAGGACAGGGGGCCTACGAGCAGTACTTC
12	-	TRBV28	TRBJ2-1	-	CASSLGPNEQFF	TGTGCCAGCAGTCTCGGACCCAATGAGCAGTTCTTC
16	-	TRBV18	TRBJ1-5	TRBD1	CASSPPAGGGNQPQHF	TGTGCCAGCTCACCACCGGCAGGGGGCGGGAATCAGCCCCAGCATTTT
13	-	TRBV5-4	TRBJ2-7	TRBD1	CASSPGTANEQYF	TGTGCCAGCAGCCCGGGGACAGCCAACGAGCAGTACTTC
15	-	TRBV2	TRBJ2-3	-	CASSEGGFSTDTQYF	TGTGCCAGCAGTGAAGGGGGGTTTTCCACAGATACGCAGTATTTT
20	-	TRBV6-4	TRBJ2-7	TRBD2	CASSDWIPGLAGKISYEQYF	TGTGCCAGCAGTGACTGGATCCCGGGACTAGCGGGAAAAATCTCCTACGAGCAGTACTTC
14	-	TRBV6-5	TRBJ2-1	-	CASSYDSGVNEQFF	TGTGCCAGCAGTTACGATAGTGGCGTCAATGAGCAGTTCTTC
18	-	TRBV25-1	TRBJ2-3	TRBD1	CASSEGGGGDRVTDTQYF	TGTGCCAGCAGTGAAGGAGGGGGCGGGGACAGGGTTACAGATACGCAGTATTTT
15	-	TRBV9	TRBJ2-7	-	CASSPGAGVVYEQYF	TGTGCCAGCAGCCCGGGGGCGGGAGTCGTATACGAGCAGTACTTC
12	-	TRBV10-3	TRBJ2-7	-	CAVPRVSYEQYF	TGTGCCGTTCCTAGGGTTTCCTACGAGCAGTACTTC
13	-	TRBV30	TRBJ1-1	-	CAWSAGMDTEAFF	TGTGCCTGGAGCGCGGGTATGGACACTGAAGCTTTCTTT
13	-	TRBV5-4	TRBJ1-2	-	CASSWTAGGGYTF	TGTGCCAGCAGCTGGACAGCCGGGGGGGGCTACACCTTC
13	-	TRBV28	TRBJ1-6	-	CASSTPVNSPLHF	TGTGCCAGCAGCACCCCGGTTAATTCACCCCTCCACTTT
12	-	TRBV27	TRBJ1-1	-	CASSLGGSEAFF	TGTGCCAGCAGTTTGGGGGGCTCTGAAGCTTTCTTT
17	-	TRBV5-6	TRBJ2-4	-	CASSLEAGLLAKNIQYF	TGTGCCAGCAGCTTGGAAGCAGGGCTGCTAGCCAAAAACATTCAGTACTTC
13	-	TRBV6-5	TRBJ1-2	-	CASSYRDNYGYTF	TGTGCCAGCAGTTACCGAGACAACTATGGCTACACCTTC
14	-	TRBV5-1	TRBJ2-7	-	CASSPAGTNYEQYF	TGCGCCAGCAGCCCCGCCGGGACAAACTACGAGCAGTACTTC
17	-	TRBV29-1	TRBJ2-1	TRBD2	CSVELLADPLDYNEQFF	TGCAGCGTTGAGTTACTAGCGGATCCACTTGACTACAATGAGCAGTTCTTC